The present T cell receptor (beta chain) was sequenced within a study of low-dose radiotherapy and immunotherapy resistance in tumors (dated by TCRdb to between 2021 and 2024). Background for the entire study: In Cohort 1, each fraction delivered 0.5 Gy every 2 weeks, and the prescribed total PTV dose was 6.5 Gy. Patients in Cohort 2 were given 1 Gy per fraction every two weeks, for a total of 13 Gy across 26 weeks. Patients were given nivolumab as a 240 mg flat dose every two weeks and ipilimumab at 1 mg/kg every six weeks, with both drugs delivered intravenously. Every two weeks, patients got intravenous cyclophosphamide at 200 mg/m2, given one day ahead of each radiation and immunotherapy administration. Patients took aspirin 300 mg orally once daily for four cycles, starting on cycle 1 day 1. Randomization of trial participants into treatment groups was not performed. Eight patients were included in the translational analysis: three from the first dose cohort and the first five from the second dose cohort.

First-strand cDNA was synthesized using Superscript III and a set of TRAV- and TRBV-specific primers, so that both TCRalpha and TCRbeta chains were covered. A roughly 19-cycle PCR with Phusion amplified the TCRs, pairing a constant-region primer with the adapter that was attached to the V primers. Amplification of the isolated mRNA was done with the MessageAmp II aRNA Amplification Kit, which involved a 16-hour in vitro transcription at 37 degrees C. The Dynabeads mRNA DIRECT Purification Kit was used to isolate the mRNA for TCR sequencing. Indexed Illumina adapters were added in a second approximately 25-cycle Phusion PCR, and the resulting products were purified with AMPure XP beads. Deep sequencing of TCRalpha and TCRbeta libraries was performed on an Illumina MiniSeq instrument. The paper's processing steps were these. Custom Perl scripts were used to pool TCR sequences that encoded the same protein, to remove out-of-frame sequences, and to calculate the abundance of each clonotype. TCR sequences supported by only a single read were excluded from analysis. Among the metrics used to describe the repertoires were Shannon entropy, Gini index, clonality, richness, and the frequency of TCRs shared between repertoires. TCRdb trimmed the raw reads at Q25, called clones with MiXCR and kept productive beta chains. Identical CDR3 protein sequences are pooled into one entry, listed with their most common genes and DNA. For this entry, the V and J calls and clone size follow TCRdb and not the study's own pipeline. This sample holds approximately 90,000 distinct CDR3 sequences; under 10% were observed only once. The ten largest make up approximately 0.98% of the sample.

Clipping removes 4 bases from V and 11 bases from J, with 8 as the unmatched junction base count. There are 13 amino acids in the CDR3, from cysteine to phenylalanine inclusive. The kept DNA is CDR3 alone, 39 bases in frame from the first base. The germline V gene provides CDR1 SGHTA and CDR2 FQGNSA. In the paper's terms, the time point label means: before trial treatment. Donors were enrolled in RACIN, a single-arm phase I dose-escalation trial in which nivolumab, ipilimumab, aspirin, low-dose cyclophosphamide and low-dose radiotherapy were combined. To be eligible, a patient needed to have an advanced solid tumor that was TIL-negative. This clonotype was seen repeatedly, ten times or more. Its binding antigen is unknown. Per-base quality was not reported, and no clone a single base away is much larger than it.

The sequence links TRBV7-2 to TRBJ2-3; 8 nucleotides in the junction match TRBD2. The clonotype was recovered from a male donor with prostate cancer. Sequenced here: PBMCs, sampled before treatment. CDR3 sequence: CASSSLSGIMQYF. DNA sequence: TGTGCCAGCAGCTCCCTTAGCGGGATTATGCAGTATTTT.